This T cell receptor (beta chain) was found in a study of blood T cell repertoires in COVID-19 (dated by TCRdb to 2019 to 2021). For the wider study: The collaborator samples originated in the United States, Italy and Spain and spanned the acute and convalescent phases of COVID-19. The material from the prospective study consisted of cDNA or gDNA derived from T cells, B-cell-depleted T cells, or PBMCs. Deeply sampled blood TCRbeta repertoires from subjects exposed to, actively infected with, or recovered from COVID-19 were included in the dataset. The repertoires were released in a freely available public database intended as a resource for research on the immune response to SARS-CoV-2. The samples were drawn from the first 160 participants of the ongoing ImmuneRACE study and from roughly 1,300 subjects provided by 6 global collaborators. A de-identified subject ID, COVID-19 status, age in years and sex were almost always included in the sample metadata. Where available, HLA class I and class II types were obtained from metadata supplied by the sample provider rather than from assay-based typing.

TCRbeta CDR3 regions were amplified from genomic DNA by means of the immunoSEQ Assay, a bias-controlled multiplex PCR. The original pipeline was this. The number of nucleated cells in each sample was estimated by amplification of reference gene primers within the assay. To quantify the absolute abundance of each unique TCRbeta CDR3 rearrangement, sequence reads were collapsed and filtered. For each sample, productive Simpson clonality was calculated as the square root of Simpson's diversity index across productive rearrangements. TCRdb limited this immuneACCESS table to in-frame rearrangements with V and J called. A share of clones is missing; checked studies link under half to unresolved V genes, and the rest is unexplained. That table gives V, J and clone size, and the DNA gave D and trimming. The sample contains roughly 250,000 clones, about nine tenths of them found a single time. Just over 0.85% of the sample belongs to the ten largest clones.

Results and caveats for the whole study, not just this receptor: How much clinical and demographic metadata was included differed by source and by participant, and the metadata was provided uncurated.

As to this clone: It has no known antigen specificity. No quality values exist for individual bases; no much larger clone is one base distant.

CDR1 GTSNPN and CDR2 SVGIG are derived from the germline V gene (reference sequence). Inclusive of the bounding cysteine and phenylalanine, the CDR3 is 13 residues long. Of the read, only the CDR3 DNA is kept; its 39 bases are in frame from base 1. Between the V and J ends, shortened by 0 bases and 8 bases respectively, the junction contains 13 bases. Enrolling through a virtual design, the prospective study's participants ranged in age from roughly 18 to 95 years and lived across roughly 24 United States geographic areas. Cohort assignment in the prospective study relied on participant-reported clinical history from a screening survey and a study questionnaire. Exposed participants had been in contact with someone with a PCR-confirmed or clinician-diagnosed COVID-19 case within 2 weeks of study entry. In the prospective study, whole blood, serum and a nasopharyngeal or oropharyngeal swab were collected from each participant by mobile phlebotomists. Participants in the prospective study had the option to provide additional blood draws and questionnaires over a roughly two-month period. Before DNA extraction, prospective study blood samples were shipped either frozen or at room temperature.

The material sequenced was PBMCs or T cells enriched from blood (not recorded which). This receptor was taken from a middle-aged man who had been exposed to COVID-19. The sequence links TRBV30 to TRBJ1-2; tentative D gene TRBD1, with 6 bases matching. The DNA is as follows: TGTGCCTGGAGTGTAACAGGGAGCAACGGCTACACCTTC. The translation is CAWSVTGSNGYTF.